The 6 T cell receptor beta chains below all came from one sample that was sequenced in a study of shared clonotypes between healthy human individuals. TCRdb's table, derived via immunoSEQ multiplex PCR, lists solely in-frame clones and lacks some. Among 2 million to 2.5 million clones listed, roughly 96% were seen once. Sequenced sample: naive CD4+ T cells sorted from blood. The subset was: CD45RA+ positively selected. The receptors come from a man aged 18 to 30 in good health.

The V gene is TRBV5-1, the J gene TRBJ2-1; D is ambiguous. V dropped 0 bases and J dropped 10 bases, with 17 bases sitting between them. Germline CDR1 is SGHRS and CDR2 is YFSETQ. CDR3 length: 15 residues. The CDR3 loop is CASSLEDGRAREQFF. The CDR3 DNA reads TGCGCCAGCAGCTTGGAGGACGGGCGAGCGAGAGAGCAGTTCTTC.

The chain links TRBV30 to TRBJ2-1; 7 positions match TRBD2. Germline V gene sequence: CDR1 GTSNPN, CDR2 SVGIG (reference sequence). This CDR3 region has 11 residues. Trimming took 5 bases from V and 10 from J; bases not matched to a gene: 5. CDR3 protein: CAWGAGIEQFF. Here the CDR3 DNA reads TGTGCCTGGGGAGCGGGAATAGAGCAGTTCTTC.

The chain carries TRBV6-6 and TRBJ1-4; 7 bases are shared with TRBD1. Germline V lookup: CDR1 MNHNY, CDR2 SVGAGI (reference sequence). There are 15 residues in the CDR3. After removal of 5 bases from V and 5 bases from J, the junction contained 8 bases not matched to a gene. CDR3 residues: CASSDRDSLNEKLFF. CDR3 bases: TGTGCCAGCAGTGACAGGGACAGCCTAAATGAAAAACTGTTTTTT.

This chain uses TRBV10-3 with TRBJ1-5; possibly TRBD1 for D (5 bases). Germline-derived CDR1 and CDR2 are ENHRY and SYGVKD. The CDR3 runs 14 residues. V lost 10 bases and J 0 bases, leaving 13 bases between the germline ends. CDR3 in amino acids: CASRGDNSNQPQHF. DNA of the CDR3: TGTGCCAGCCGGGGGGATAATAGCAATCAGCCCCAGCATTTT.

The chain couples TRBV29-1 to TRBJ1-1; 10 bases are shared with TRBD1. Germline values: CDR1 SQVTM, CDR2 ANQGSEA. This CDR3 region has 12 residues. J lost 6 bases, V lost 5 bases, and 3 bases had no gene match. CDR3 region: CSVRQGAPEAFF. DNA for the CDR3: TGCAGCGTTCGACAGGGGGCGCCTGAAGCTTTCTTT.

This chain links TRBV5-6 with TRBJ2-7; D is perhaps TRBD1 or TRBD2 (5 bases each). The germline gives CDR1 SGHDT, CDR2 YYEEEE. The CDR3 loop spans 15 amino acids. V shed 6 bases and J shed 0 bases, with 16 bases lying between them. In DNA, the CDR3 is TGTGCCAGCACCCGAGGGGACCGACTCTCCTACGAGCAGTACTTC. Translating gives CASTRGDRLSYEQYF.